The T cell receptor (beta chain) under discussion was sequenced for a study of PD-1 and CTLA-4 blockade in melanoma. The data were produced by immunoSEQ multiplex PCR, yet TCRdb's version contains in-frame clones alone and is incomplete. The table shows more than 25,000 clones, with about 89% occurring only once. V was pared by 11 bases and J by 0 bases, with 17 bases between. The CDR3 covers 15 residues. Per the germline V gene, CDR1 is LNHDA and CDR2 is SQIVND (reference sequence). The source of this sequence is a human donor with melanoma. The starting material was CD8+ T cells from peripheral blood, obtained before anti-PD-1 treatment. This sequence joins TRBV19 and TRBJ1-5; the D gene is possibly TRBD1 (6 bases). CDR3 amino acids: CAGGGGLYSNQPQHF. The DNA of the CDR3 is TGTGCCGGCGGGGGGGGGCTTTATAGCAATCAGCCCCAGCATTTT.